A selection of T cell receptor beta chains follows, all from one sample in a study of T-cell reconstitution after alpha-beta-depleted transplantation in children. One entry per CDR3 protein results from TCRdb running MiXCR on the PCR reads. The sample lists about 600,000 distinct CDR3 sequences, 10% to 15% seen once, with over 2% in the top ten. The sample here was PBMCs, mostly from graft donor cells, taken 360 days after TCRalphabeta/CD19-depleted stem cell transplant. The receptors were sampled from a male patient between 10 and 17 years old who had a stem cell transplant for acute myeloid leukemia, so the T cells may come from the graft donor. Each CDR3 is given with its conserved first and last residue. D genes are given only for firm matches. The size entry is marked missing in some rows and otherwise reads once, few, many or a size class.

j_gene,v_gene,abundance,d_gene,CDR3nt,CDR3aa
TRBJ2-1,TRBV4-3,NA,TRBD2,TGCGCCAGCAGCCCTGCATGGACTAGCGGCCACAATGAGCAGTTCTTC,CASSPAWTSGHNEQFF
TRBJ2-5,TRBV24-1,many,TRBD1,TGTGCCACCAGTGATCCCCGACAGGGGGTGGAAGACTGGTTACGAGAGACCCAGTACTTC,CATSDPRQGVEDWLRETQYF
TRBJ2-5,TRBV11-1,NA,NA,TGTGCCAGCAGCTTAGCGGGCCTCCTTACAGGAGTTCTTGGGGAGACCCAGTACTTC,CASSLAGLLTGVLGETQYF
TRBJ2-7,TRBV20-1,few,TRBD2,TGCAGTGCTAGCCCTAGCGGCTACTACGAGCAGTACTTC,CSASPSGYYEQYF
TRBJ2-7,TRBV28,few,NA,TGTGCCAGCAGTTTCGTACCAGGAGGCTACGAGCAGTACTTC,CASSFVPGGYEQYF
TRBJ2-1,TRBV28,few,NA,TGTGCCAGCAGTTCCCATCGCCCCAGAACCTACAATGAGCAGTTCTTC,CASSSHRPRTYNEQFF
TRBJ2-1,TRBV20-1,many,TRBD2,TGCAGTGCTTCCGGGACTAGGAGGATGAATGAGCAGTTCTTC,CSASGTRRMNEQFF
TRBJ2-2,TRBV20-1,many,TRBD1,TGCAGTGCTAGTAGGACAGGGATTACCGGGGAGCTGTTTTTT,CSASRTGITGELFF
TRBJ2-7,TRBV15,many,NA,TGTGCCACCAGCAGAGCCGAGGAGGGCCCAGGGGACGAGCAGTACTTC,CATSRAEEGPGDEQYF
TRBJ2-7,TRBV11-2,many,NA,TGTGCCAGCAGCCCCGGGACCTTCTACGAGCAGTACTTC,CASSPGTFYEQYF
TRBJ2-1,TRBV9,NA,NA,TGTGCCAGCAGCGTAGGAGCACGATCCTCCTACAATGAGCAGTTCTTC,CASSVGARSSYNEQFF
TRBJ2-7,TRBV20-1,NA,TRBD2,TGCAGTGGCCTGGGACTAGCGGGAGCCTACGAGCAGTACTTC,CSGLGLAGAYEQYF
TRBJ2-1,TRBV20-1,many,NA,TGCAGTGCTAGGGCTGATTGGGAGTCCTACAATGAGCAGTTCTTC,CSARADWESYNEQFF